This T cell receptor (beta chain) was sequenced in a study of CD8+ T cells in alopecia areata. Study observations and caveats: Within the top 100, expanded CD8+ clones significantly decreased with tofacitinib, as did scalp clonality.

Remarks on this clone: Antigen unknown.

Sample treatment: oral pan-JAK inhibitor, 5-10 mg twice daily. Germline V gene lookup returns CDR1 SGHRS and CDR2 YFSETQ. CDR3 size: 13 residues. Unmatched junction bases numbered 5, after V lost 4 bases and J lost 5 bases. TCR sequencing used cDNA made by reverse transcription of extracted RNA. Produced via immunoSEQ multiplex PCR; TCRdb's table is partial and in-frame only. Of roughly 220,000 clones listed, around 65% are singletons. The sequence was collected from a human donor with alopecia areata. The sequencing used CD4+ T cells sorted from blood, collected around week 44, from a patient treated with tofacitinib. V usage is TRBV5-1 and J usage is TRBJ2-7; the match to TRBD1 covers 8 bases. Here the CDR3 reads CASSGQGLDEQYF. CDR3 nucleotide sequence: TGCGCCAGCAGCGGACAGGGTCTCGACGAGCAGTACTTC.